What follows describes a single T cell receptor beta chain. Antigen specificity is unknown. Time point: pretreatment peripheral blood. The protocol was immunoSEQ multiplex PCR, while the TCRdb copy is restricted to in-frame clones and leaves out a portion. Of 87,000 or so clones in the sample, roughly 84% are singletons; the top ten hold around 2%. The sample comes from a study of PD-L1 blockade in urothelial cancer. Across the whole study: Of roughly 31 patients, twenty-five were males with bladder-origin urothelial cancer. Study patients had been treated with 0 to 3 previous chemotherapy regimens. After treatment start, blood was analyzed at 3 weeks (second dose) and at 6 weeks. Points from the study as a whole: Those with durable benefit had larger increases in tumor-associated blood clones at 3 weeks.

The clonotype originates from a man between 60 and 70 years old with urothelial cancer. This material consisted of PBMCs, taken around atezolizumab (anti-PD-L1) treatment.

The CDR3 DNA reads as TGCGCCAGCAGCTTGGGAGGGTCGGAGCCCAATTCACCCCTCCACTTT. Translation gives CASSLGGSEPNSPLHF. The V gene is TRBV5-1, the J gene TRBJ1-6; no clear D gene. V shed 0 bases and J shed 7 bases, with 14 bases lying between them. This CDR3 contains 16 residues. CDR1 and CDR2 (germline): SGHRS, YFSETQ. The whole variable domain, filled in from reference TRBV5-1 and TRBJ1-6, reads KAGVTQTPRYLIKTRGQQVTLSCSPISGHRSVSWYQQTPGQGLQFLFEYFSETQRNKGNFPGRFSGRQFSNSRSEMNVSTLELGDSALYLCASSLGGSEPNSPLHFGNGTRLTVT.